These 32 T cell receptor beta chains were sequenced from one sample in a study of response to subunit inactivated influenza vaccine. A single record per CDR3 protein comes from TCRdb applying MiXCR to the RT-PCR reads. The sample holds about 780,000 distinct CDR3 sequences, approximately 17% seen once. Sequenced here: PBMCs from blood, sampled 5 days after vaccination. The receptors originated from a man in his fifties or sixties who received an inactivated influenza vaccine.

This clonotype was seen a few times. V usage is TRBV30 and J usage is TRBJ2-7; D possibly matches TRBD1 or TRBD2 (6 bases each). CDR1 and CDR2 (germline): GTSNPN, SVGIG (reference sequence). Between the trimmed V and J ends, which lost 0 bases and 6 bases, there was a span of 12 bases. The CDR3 is 13 residues long. CDR3 coding DNA: TGTGCCTGGAGTGTTTCACAGGGAGGCGAGCAGTACTTC. Translating gives CAWSVSQGGEQYF. Complete variable domain (other parts from reference TRBV30 and TRBJ2-7): SQTIHQWPATLVQPVGSPLSLECTVEGTSNPNLYWYRQAAGRGLQLLFYSVGIGQISSEVPQNLSASRPQDRQFILSSKKLLLSDSGFYLCAWSVSQGGEQYFGPGTRLTVT.

V usage is TRBV5-1 and J usage is TRBJ2-5; D remains ambiguous. Looked up from germline, CDR1 is SGHRS and CDR2 is YFSETQ. The CDR3 covers 14 residues. The V and J ends lost 7 bases and 0 bases respectively, with 13 bases between them. As DNA, the CDR3 is TGCGCCAGCCGCACAAATGGTGACCAAGAGACCCAGTACTTC. Its protein product is CASRTNGDQETQYF.

The rearrangement joins TRBV10-3 to TRBJ2-5; 8 nucleotides align to TRBD2. Germline lookup yields CDR1 ENHRY and CDR2 SYGVKD. V trimming: 0 bases; J trimming: 5 bases; junction bases outside the gene matches: 5. The CDR3 is made up of 15 amino acids. CDR3 DNA: TGTGCCATCAGTGAGTCGAGCGGGAGTCGGGAGACCCAGTACTTC. Its translation is CAISESSGSRETQYF.

This rearrangement joins TRBV9 to TRBJ1-4; tentative D call: TRBD1 (5 bases). Per germline, CDR1 SGDLS and CDR2 YYNGEE. This CDR3 is 14 amino acids long. Trimming removed 7 bases at V and 8 bases at J, with 18 bases between. The DNA of the CDR3 is TGTGCCAGCGGACTCACAGGTGCTAGCGAAAAACTGTTTTTT. This encodes CASGLTGASEKLFF. The whole variable domain, filled in from reference TRBV9 and TRBJ1-4, reads DSGVTQTPKHLITATGQRVTLRCSPRSGDLSVYWYQQSLDQGLQFLIQYYNGEERAKGNILERFSAQQFPDLHSELNLSSLELGDSALYFCASGLTGASEKLFFGSGTQLSVL.

This clonotype has more than one count but fewer than ten. The genes are TRBV11-2 and TRBJ2-1, with 12 bases that match TRBD2. The CDR3 sequence is 18 residues long. Germline CDR1 and CDR2: SGHAT and FQNNGV. The ends lost 3 bases at V and 2 bases at J; junction bases unmatched: 8. CDR3 in amino acids: CASSFGLAGGITYNEQFF. The CDR3 DNA is TGTGCCAGCAGCTTTGGTCTAGCGGGGGGGATAACCTACAATGAGCAGTTCTTC. The full variable domain, its missing parts supplied by reference TRBV11-2 and TRBJ2-1, is EAGVAQSPRYKIIEKRQSVAFWCNPISGHATLYWYQQILGQGPKLLIQFQNNGVVDDSQLPKDRFSAERLKGVDSTLKIQPAKLEDSAVYLCASSFGLAGGITYNEQFFGPGTRLTVL.

This clonotype was counted ten times or more. The rearrangement joins TRBV10-3 to TRBJ1-2, with 7 positions matching TRBD1. The germline V gene has CDR1 ENHRY and CDR2 SYGVKD. This CDR3 comprises 13 residues. The trim removed 6 bases at V and 2 bases at J, leaving 3 bases unmatched. The DNA for the CDR3 is TGTGCCATCAGCGGGACAGCAAACTATGGCTACACCTTC. Translating gives CAISGTANYGYTF.

This clonotype was observed at least ten times. The gene calls are TRBV4-3 and TRBJ1-1, with D hard to call. The V end lost 1 base, the J end lost 6 bases, and 9 bases lay between the germline ends. This CDR3 has 13 residues. Looked up from germline, CDR1 is LGHNA and CDR2 is YSLEER. The CDR3 region has the DNA TGCGCCAGCAGCCAAGTTGAGGGAGCTGAAGCTTTCTTT. It encodes CASSQVEGAEAFF.

The chain carries TRBV20-1 and TRBJ2-1, with TRBD2 matching 9 bases. The CDR3 covers 15 residues. V shed 3 bases and J 8 bases; nucleotides not matched to a gene: 11. Germline CDR1 DFQATT, CDR2 SNEGSKA (reference sequence). The CDR3 spells CSASRGGSGSYEQFF. DNA of the CDR3: TGCAGTGCTAGCCGGGGGGGTAGCGGGAGCTATGAGCAGTTCTTC.

This chain connects TRBV3-1 to TRBJ2-7; 10 bases map to TRBD2. The CDR3 has 17 residues. The junction had 6 bases not matched to a gene; V was cut back by 1 base and J by 0 bases. Germline CDR1 LGHDT, CDR2 YNNKEL (reference sequence). The CDR3 nucleotides are TGTGCCAGCAGCCAAGTTACAAAGCGGGAGGGCTCCTACGAGCAGTACTTC. It translates to CASSQVTKREGSYEQYF.

The V and J genes are TRBV20-1 and TRBJ2-3, with D tentatively TRBD2 (6 bases). Germline CDR1 reads DFQATT; CDR2 reads SNEGSKA (reference sequence). The CDR3 runs 14 residues. Trimming shortened V by 3 bases and J by 3 bases, and 13 bases separated the two germline ends. The CDR3 reads CSASRGSGTDTQYF. In DNA, the CDR3 is TGCAGTGCTAGTCGGGGGAGTGGGACAGATACGCAGTATTTT.

The chain links TRBV10-3 to TRBJ1-2; the match to TRBD1 covers 7 bases. CDR1 is ENHRY and CDR2 is SYGVKD in the germline V gene. With V trimmed by 6 bases and J by 6 bases, 7 bases remained unmatched. The CDR3 length is 13 residues. The CDR3 region has the DNA TGTGCCATCAGGGACAGGAGAAACCATGGCTACACCTTC. It yields the protein CAIRDRRNHGYTF.

The gene calls are TRBV6-1 and TRBJ2-3; 13 positions match TRBD2. Germline CDR1 and CDR2: MNHNS and SASEGT. Unmatched junction bases numbered 12, after V lost 6 bases and J lost 6 bases. The length of the CDR3 is 17 residues. The CDR3 DNA follows: TGTGCCAGCAGCCCCACCGGACTAGCGGGAGTACGTGATACGCAGTATTTT. Protein sequence: CASSPTGLAGVRDTQYF.

V usage is TRBV7-9 and J usage is TRBJ2-7, with TRBD2 matching over 8 bases. Germline values: CDR1 SEHNR, CDR2 FQNEAQ (reference sequence). This CDR3 region has 17 residues. V gave up 2 bases and J gave up 2 bases; unmatched junction bases: 11. CDR3 sequence: CASSLWRGDLRTYEQYF. The CDR3 DNA follows: TGTGCCAGCAGCTTATGGCGGGGGGACCTCAGGACCTACGAGCAGTACTTC. Full variable domain (outside the CDR3, taken from reference TRBV7-9 and TRBJ2-7): DTGVSQNPRHKITKRGQNVTFRCDPISEHNRLYWYRQTLGQGPEFLTYFQNEAQLEKSRLLSDRFSAERPKGSFSTLEIQRTEQGDSAMYLCASSLWRGDLRTYEQYFGPGTRLTVT.

This clonotype was seen more than once but under ten times. The rearrangement joins TRBV7-2 to TRBJ2-7; TRBD1 aligns across 7 bases. V dropped 3 bases and J dropped 2; count of bases not matched to a gene: 13. This CDR3 spans 17 amino acids. Germline V CDR1 and CDR2: SGHTA, FQGNSA. The CDR3 nucleotides read TGTGCCAGCAGCTTCCCCGAAACAGGGGTAAGGACCTACGAGCAGTACTTC. It translates to CASSFPETGVRTYEQYF.

This clonotype was seen a handful of times. This chain links TRBV4-3 with TRBJ2-5, with D hard to call. V gave up 4 bases and J gave up 3 bases, with 12 bases separating them. This CDR3 region has 14 residues. CDR1 LGHNA and CDR2 YSLEER come from the germline V gene. Here the CDR3 DNA reads TGCGCCAGCAGCCGAGACGCAAGGGAAGAGACCCAGTACTTC. Translating it yields CASSRDAREETQYF.

This clonotype was seen only a few times. This rearrangement joins TRBV6-5 to TRBJ2-7, with TRBD1 matching 7 bases. J gave up 2 bases and V 0 bases, and 4 bases lay outside the gene matches. The CDR3 covers 15 residues. Germline V lookup: CDR1 MNHEY, CDR2 SVGAGI. DNA for the CDR3: TGTGCCAGCAGTTACTCAGGGACAGTAACCTACGAGCAGTACTTC. Its translation: CASSYSGTVTYEQYF.

The gene calls are TRBV12-3 or TRBV12-4 and TRBJ1-2; D gene uncertain. The CDR3 is made up of 14 amino acids. The V end lost 1 base, the J end lost 0 bases, and 6 bases lay between the germline ends. DNA of the CDR3: TGTGCCAGCAGTTTAGGGGTGACTAACTATGGCTACACCTTC. Encoded protein: CASSLGVTNYGYTF.

This chain links TRBV10-3 with TRBJ2-2; TRBD1 matches 8 bases. In germline, CDR1 is ENHRY, CDR2 SYGVKD. V gave up 10 bases and J gave up 3 bases; unmatched junction bases: 10. This CDR3 comprises 15 residues. The CDR3: CASSGQGGDTGELFF. CDR3 nucleotide sequence: TGTGCCAGTAGTGGACAGGGCGGGGACACCGGGGAGCTGTTTTTT.

This clonotype was detected a few times. The rearrangement joins TRBV20-1 to TRBJ2-7, with 11 bases matching TRBD2. Losses at the gene ends were 6 bases for V and 2 bases for J; bases not matched to a gene: 6. Germline CDR1 and CDR2: DFQATT and SNEGSKA (reference sequence). The length of the CDR3 is 14 residues. The CDR3 DNA is TGCAGTGCCAAAGGGACTAGCGGTACCTACGAGCAGTACTTC. Translated: CSAKGTSGTYEQYF.

This clonotype was counted ten times or more. V and J are TRBV4-2 and TRBJ2-3, with D possibly being TRBD1 (5 bases). The CDR3 is made up of 16 amino acids. Germline V gene sequence: CDR1 LGHNA, CDR2 YNFKEQ. V gave up 3 bases and J gave up 0 bases, with 13 bases separating them. CDR3 coding DNA: TGTGCCAGCAGCCAGCCGCAGGGTTCTAGCACAGATACGCAGTATTTT. It encodes CASSQPQGSSTDTQYF.

The chain combines TRBV6-6 with TRBJ1-2; 7 bases line up with TRBD1. V dropped 7 bases and J dropped 8; count of bases not matched to a gene: 7. Germline loops: CDR1 MNHNY, CDR2 SVGAGI (reference sequence). CDR3 size: 12 residues. This chain's CDR3 is CASTTGARGYTF. The CDR3 coding sequence is TGTGCCAGCACAACAGGGGCCCGCGGCTACACCTTC.

This clonotype has only a few counts. V usage is TRBV29-1 and J usage is TRBJ2-3, with a weak D call TRBD1 (6 bases). Trimming took 6 bases from V and 5 from J, leaving 9 bases between them. Germline CDR1 and CDR2: SQVTM and ANQGSEA. The CDR3 contains 11 residues. The CDR3 region has the DNA TGCAGCGTGCTCAGGGGAGATACGCAGTATTTT. Its protein is CSVLRGDTQYF.

The rearrangement links TRBV12-3 or TRBV12-4 to TRBJ1-2; D might be TRBD1 (5 bases). Trimming cost V 1 base and J 3 bases, with 9 bases left between them. This CDR3 is built from 14 residues. The CDR3: CASSLVQGYYGYTF. The CDR3 DNA reads TGTGCCAGCAGTTTAGTTCAGGGCTACTATGGCTACACCTTC.

The gene calls are TRBV12-3 or TRBV12-4 and TRBJ1-4; 8 bases align to TRBD1. There are 13 residues in the CDR3. J gave up 6 bases and V 8 bases, and 5 bases lay outside the gene matches. The CDR3 loop reads CASRQGFYEKLFF. CDR3 DNA: TGTGCCAGCCGACAGGGGTTTTATGAAAAACTGTTTTTT.

The chain links TRBV28 to TRBJ2-3; D remains ambiguous. The CDR3 consists of 15 residues. CDR1 is MDHEN, CDR2 SYDVKM, per germline. The V end lost 10 bases, the J end lost 1 base, and 18 bases lay between the germline ends. CDR3: CATQHSLKGTDTQYF. As DNA, the CDR3 is TGTGCCACCCAACATAGTTTAAAGGGCACAGATACGCAGTATTTT.

This chain connects TRBV27 to TRBJ1-1, with unresolved D. The CDR3 loop spans 15 amino acids. Per germline, CDR1 MNHEY and CDR2 SMNVEV (reference sequence). V shed 3 bases and J shed 5 bases, with 16 bases lying between them. The CDR3 reads CASSLPTHLRTEAFF. The CDR3 coding sequence is TGTGCCAGCAGTTTGCCGACCCATCTTCGTACTGAAGCTTTCTTT.

The rearrangement joins TRBV20-1 to TRBJ2-2, with 14 bases fitting TRBD2. With V trimmed by 6 bases and J by 6 bases, 9 bases remained unmatched. CDR3 length: 16 residues. CDR1 and CDR2 (germline): DFQATT, SNEGSKA (reference sequence). The CDR3 DNA sequence: TGCAGTGCCAAGGGACTAGCGGGAGAGGGGGCCGGGGAGCTGTTTTTT. Translating gives CSAKGLAGEGAGELFF.

This clonotype was detected a few times. The chain links TRBV7-8 to TRBJ2-1; D uncertain. The V end was cut by 5 bases, the J end by 5 bases, with 13 bases between. Germline V gene lookup returns CDR1 SGHVS and CDR2 FQNEAQ. The CDR3 runs to 14 residues. The CDR3: CASSPTVRNNEQFF. Written as DNA, the CDR3 is TGTGCCAGCAGCCCGACGGTAAGAAACAATGAGCAGTTCTTC. Variable domain in full (rest from reference TRBV7-8 and TRBJ2-1): GAGVSQSPRYKVAKRGQDVALRCDPISGHVSLFWYQQALGQGPEFLTYFQNEAQLDKSGLPSDRFFAERPEGSVSTLKIQRTQQEDSAVYLCASSPTVRNNEQFFGPGTRLTVL.

This clonotype was seen more than once but under ten times. The V and J genes are TRBV12-3 or TRBV12-4 and TRBJ1-5; possibly TRBD1 for D (5 bases). CDR3 length: 15 amino acids. Trimming took off 6 bases at V and 2 bases at J, with 14 bases between the two ends. The DNA for the CDR3 is TGTGCCAGCAGCAAAGACAGTGGGGGCAATCAGCCCCAGCATTTT. Amino acids: CASSKDSGGNQPQHF.

As DNA, the CDR3 is TGTGCCAGCAGCACCCCAGGTAGCCCGGTAGAGCAGTTCTTC. Translating gives CASSTPGSPVEQFF. The chain has TRBV7-2 and TRBJ2-1; D remains unclear. Germline-derived CDR1 and CDR2 are SGHTA and FQGNSA. The length of the CDR3 is 14 residues. V lost 5 bases and J 10 bases, leaving 18 bases between the germline ends. The full variable domain, rest sourced from reference TRBV7-2 and TRBJ2-1, is GAGVSQSPSNKVTEKGKDVELRCDPISGHTALYWYRQSLGQGLEFLIYFQGNSAPDKSGLPSDRFSAERTGGSVSTLTIQRTQQEDSAVYLCASSTPGSPVEQFFGPGTRLTVL.

This sequence joins TRBV9 and TRBJ1-3; perhaps TRBD1 as D (6 bases). The length of the CDR3 is 15 residues. Trimming removed 3 bases from V and 0 bases from J, with 10 bases in between. The germline V gene has CDR1 SGDLS and CDR2 YYNGEE. The CDR3 DNA reads TGTGCCAGCAGCGAAACAGGGTACTCTGGAAACACCATATATTTT. As protein: CASSETGYSGNTIYF.

The chain carries TRBV28 and TRBJ2-2, with D hard to call. Per the germline V gene, CDR1 is MDHEN and CDR2 is SYDVKM. The CDR3 contains 15 residues. V lost 7 bases and J 3 bases, leaving 15 bases between the germline ends. CDR3 sequence (DNA): TGTGCCAGCACCCGGTACGGAGCTTACACCGGGGAGCTGTTTTTT. Amino acid sequence: CASTRYGAYTGELFF.